The 11 T cell receptor beta chains below all came from one sample that was sequenced in a study of cytomegalovirus exposure and HLA in healthy donors. Repertoires were generated with immunoSEQ multiplex PCR, while TCRdb's copy carries only in-frame clones and drops some. The sample has about 82,000 clones, 90% to 95% seen once. Source material: PBMCs. These receptors all stem from a woman younger than 30 in good health and CMV-seronegative.

The rearrangement uses TRBV10-3 and TRBJ2-7; 12 nucleotides match TRBD2. The CDR3 contains 15 residues. The junction had 6 bases not matched to a gene; V was cut back by 2 bases and J by 7 bases. Per the germline V gene, CDR1 is ENHRY and CDR2 is SYGVKD. Here the CDR3 DNA reads TGTGCCATCAGTGAGGCGACTAGCGGGAGCAATGAGCAGTACTTC. It encodes CAISEATSGSNEQYF.

The chain is built from TRBV28 and TRBJ1-2; 7 bases are a match to TRBD1. V shed 7 bases and J 0 bases; nucleotides not matched to a gene: 14. The CDR3 has 17 amino acids. Germline CDR1 MDHEN, CDR2 SYDVKM. In DNA form, the CDR3 reads TGTGCCAGCACCGAAGAGGGGGCCGCACGGGCTAACTATGGCTACACCTTC. Amino acid sequence: CASTEEGAARANYGYTF.

The gene calls are TRBV4-1 and TRBJ2-1, with 11 bases lining up with TRBD1. Trimming took 4 bases from V and 7 from J; bases not matched to a gene: 3. CDR3 length equals 14 residues. CDR1 is MGHRA, CDR2 YSYEKL, per germline. CDR3 sequence: CASSRGTGGNEQFF. In DNA form, the CDR3 reads TGCGCCAGCAGCCGAGGGACAGGGGGAAATGAGCAGTTCTTC.

The genes are TRBV27 and TRBJ2-7; 7 bases are a match to TRBD2. The CDR3 has 15 residues. V was pared by 5 bases and J by 7 bases, with 14 bases of the junction left unmatched. Germline V CDR1 and CDR2: MNHEY, SMNVEV (reference sequence). DNA of the CDR3: TGTGCCAGCAGTCATCCGGGGAGGGGCCTAAGGGAGCAGTACTTC. This encodes CASSHPGRGLREQYF.

The genes are TRBV4-3 and TRBJ2-2; D is perhaps TRBD1 (6 bases). The germline gives CDR1 LGHNA, CDR2 YSLEER. The CDR3 runs to 15 residues. V was clipped by 6 bases and J by 1 base, with 12 bases between them. The CDR3: CASRKDRRNTGELFF. DNA of the CDR3: TGCGCCAGCAGGAAAGACAGGAGGAACACCGGGGAGCTGTTTTTT.

V usage is TRBV29-1 and J usage is TRBJ1-1; no reliable D call. The CDR3 is 13 residues long. The V end lost 6 bases, the J end lost 0 bases, and 11 bases lay between the germline ends. The germline V gene has CDR1 SQVTM and CDR2 ANQGSEA. The CDR3 nucleotides read TGCAGCGTCGGCGGCCTGATGAACACTGAAGCTTTCTTT. Its protein product is CSVGGLMNTEAFF.

The gene calls are TRBV27 and TRBJ2-7; 7 nucleotides agree with TRBD2. Germline CDR1 and CDR2: MNHEY and SMNVEV (reference sequence). The CDR3 contains 15 residues. Trimming at V came to 4 bases and at J to 2 bases, leaving 8 bases not matched to a gene. The CDR3 DNA reads TGTGCCAGCAGTTCCACTAGCGTTCTCCCCTACGAGCAGTACTTC. Protein sequence: CASSSTSVLPYEQYF.

This clone was picked up one time. V and J are TRBV15 and TRBJ2-5, with unresolved D. Per germline, CDR1 LNHNV and CDR2 YYDKDF (reference sequence). The length of the CDR3 is 13 residues. V gave up 11 bases and J gave up 5 bases, with 18 bases separating them. The CDR3 is CASSRTAFETQYF. DNA of the CDR3: TGTGCCTCTTCCCGAACAGCCTTCGAGACCCAGTACTTC. Complete variable domain (other parts from reference TRBV15 and TRBJ2-5): DAMVIQNPRYQVTQFGKPVTLSCSQTLNHNVMYWYQQKSSQAPKLLFHYYDKDFNNEADTPDNFQSRRPNTSFCFLDIRSPGLGDTAMYLCASSRTAFETQYFGPGTRLLVL.

The V gene is TRBV11-2, the J gene TRBJ2-7; TRBD2 agrees at 10 bases. The ends lost 4 bases at V and 0 bases at J; junction bases unmatched: 6. Germline V lookup: CDR1 SGHAT, CDR2 FQNNGV. The CDR3 spans 16 residues. The CDR3 loop is CASSYRLAGFSYEQYF. The DNA for the CDR3 is TGTGCCAGCAGCTACCGACTAGCGGGCTTCTCCTACGAGCAGTACTTC.

This chain links TRBV7-8 with TRBJ2-3; 7 bases align to TRBD2. The V and J ends lost 5 bases and 3 bases, in that order; junction bases with no gene match: 11. The germline CDR1 and CDR2 sequences are SGHVS and FQNEAQ. The CDR3 has 16 residues. The CDR3 DNA follows: TGTGCCAGCAGCCGAGCCCGGACTAGAAAGACAGATACGCAGTATTTT. Its protein is CASSRARTRKTDTQYF. The whole variable domain, remainder taken from reference TRBV7-8 and TRBJ2-3, is GAGVSQSPRYKVAKRGQDVALRCDPISGHVSLFWYQQALGQGPEFLTYFQNEAQLDKSGLPSDRFFAERPEGSVSTLKIQRTQQEDSAVYLCASSRARTRKTDTQYFGPGTRLTVL.

The chain carries TRBV18 and TRBJ2-1, with D possibly TRBD1 on 5 matching bases. Germline V lookup: CDR1 KGHSH, CDR2 LQKENI. CDR3 length: 14 residues. V lost 6 bases to trimming and J lost 7 bases, with 16 bases between them. CDR3 DNA sequence: TGTGCCAGCTCTCCGGCAGGGATAGTGAATGAGCAGTTCTTC. Protein product: CASSPAGIVNEQFF. The full variable domain, its missing parts supplied by reference TRBV18 and TRBJ2-1, is NAGVMQNPRHLVRRRGQEARLRCSPMKGHSHVYWYRQLPEEGLKFMVYLQKENIIDESGMPKERFSAEFPKEGPSILRIQQVVRGDSAAYFCASSPAGIVNEQFFGPGTRLTVL.